The rows below give T cell receptor beta chains drawn from one sample of a study of early T cells in non-severe SARS-CoV-2 infection. One entry per CDR3 protein, called by TCRdb with MiXCR from the 5' RACE reads. The top ten hold 4.5% to 6% of the sample, which has roughly 20,000 distinct CDR3 sequences, around 3.3% seen once. The sequenced material came from whole blood. The receptors come from an adult who was a healthcare worker with PCR-confirmed SARS-CoV-2 infection or an uninfected control (not recorded which). CDR3s include the opening cysteine and the closing phenylalanine or tryptophan. A D gene is named only where the DNA matches it firmly. Part of the rows lack a size; the others show once, few, many or a class for expanded clones.

CDR3nt: TGTGCCAGCAGCCTCGACGGATTCTACGAGCAGTACTTC
CDR3aa: CASSLDGFYEQYF
v_gene: TRBV7-3
j_gene: TRBJ2-7
abundance: many
d_gene: -

CDR3nt: TGTGCCAGCAGCCAAGGAAAGGGATGGGGCTACGAGCAGTACTTC
CDR3aa: CASSQGKGWGYEQYF
v_gene: TRBV14
j_gene: TRBJ2-7
abundance: -
d_gene: -

CDR3nt: TGTGCCAGCACCGGATTCGGAGGGGGTTCCTATCAGCCCCAGCATTTT
CDR3aa: CASTGFGGGSYQPQHF
v_gene: TRBV6-1
j_gene: TRBJ1-5
abundance: few
d_gene: -

CDR3nt: TGTGCCAGCAGTCATCTAGCGGGGGTGCGCTTTAGCACAGATACGCAGTATTTT
CDR3aa: CASSHLAGVRFSTDTQYF
v_gene: TRBV6-1
j_gene: TRBJ2-3
abundance: many
d_gene: TRBD2

CDR3nt: TGTGCCAGCCACGGACTAGCGGGAGTTGGTACGCAGTATTTT
CDR3aa: CASHGLAGVGTQYF
v_gene: TRBV6-6
j_gene: TRBJ2-3
abundance: -
d_gene: TRBD2

CDR3nt: TGTGCCAGCAGCCCAAACAGGGGAAATGAGGATACGCAGTATTTT
CDR3aa: CASSPNRGNEDTQYF
v_gene: TRBV12-3/TRBV12-4
j_gene: TRBJ2-3
abundance: many
d_gene: TRBD1

CDR3nt: TGTGCCAGCAGCGCGACAGGTGGACCCACACCCCTCCACTTT
CDR3aa: CASSATGGPTPLHF
v_gene: TRBV2
j_gene: TRBJ1-6
abundance: many
d_gene: -

CDR3nt: TGCGCCAGCAGCCAAGAGTTCGGCTCAGATACGCAGTATTTT
CDR3aa: CASSQEFGSDTQYF
v_gene: TRBV4-1
j_gene: TRBJ2-3
abundance: many
d_gene: -

CDR3nt: TGCAGTGCTAGAGATCGAGAGACGTCTAATGAAAAACTGTTTTTT
CDR3aa: CSARDRETSNEKLFF
v_gene: TRBV20-1
j_gene: TRBJ1-4
abundance: many
d_gene: -

CDR3nt: TGTGCCAGCAGCCAAGAAAATACAGGGTTCGAGCAGTACTTC
CDR3aa: CASSQENTGFEQYF
v_gene: TRBV14
j_gene: TRBJ2-7
abundance: many
d_gene: -

CDR3nt: TGTGCCAGCAGCTTAGGAGAGGGCCGTACCACAGATACGCAGTATTTT
CDR3aa: CASSLGEGRTTDTQYF
v_gene: TRBV11-3
j_gene: TRBJ2-3
abundance: many
d_gene: -

CDR3nt: TGTGCCATCAGCAAGAGTCAGGACACTGAAGCTTTCTTT
CDR3aa: CAISKSQDTEAFF
v_gene: TRBV10-3
j_gene: TRBJ1-1
abundance: -
d_gene: -

CDR3nt: TGTGCCAGCAGTTTAGTGGTAGGGGAGGCCTACGAGCAGTACTTC
CDR3aa: CASSLVVGEAYEQYF
v_gene: TRBV12-3/TRBV12-4
j_gene: TRBJ2-7
abundance: -
d_gene: -

CDR3nt: TGTGCCAGCAGCTTAGACGGGGACTACCCCTACGAGCAGTACTTC
CDR3aa: CASSLDGDYPYEQYF
v_gene: TRBV7-6
j_gene: TRBJ2-7
abundance: many
d_gene: TRBD2

CDR3nt: TGTGCCAGCGGCTATCTTTGGGGGGCCTCCTACGAGCAGTACTTC
CDR3aa: CASGYLWGASYEQYF
v_gene: TRBV2
j_gene: TRBJ2-7
abundance: -
d_gene: -

CDR3nt: TGTGCTAGTGGTTTGACCCCCGGAGCCACTGAAGCTTTCTTT
CDR3aa: CASGLTPGATEAFF
v_gene: TRBV12-5
j_gene: TRBJ1-1
abundance: medium-sized
d_gene: -

CDR3nt: TGTGCCAGCAGCCCGAATAGCGGGAGGGCCCTCTTAGAGCAGTACTTC
CDR3aa: CASSPNSGRALLEQYF
v_gene: TRBV5-4
j_gene: TRBJ2-7
abundance: many
d_gene: TRBD2

CDR3nt: TGCAGTGCTAGAGAGACAGGTACCTATGGCTACACCTTC
CDR3aa: CSARETGTYGYTF
v_gene: TRBV20-1
j_gene: TRBJ1-2
abundance: few
d_gene: -

CDR3nt: TGTGCCAGCAGCCAAGGACAGGGTGGGGCCAACGTCCTGACTTTC
CDR3aa: CASSQGQGGANVLTF
v_gene: TRBV3-1
j_gene: TRBJ2-6
abundance: many
d_gene: TRBD1

CDR3nt: TGTGCCAGCAGTTTAACCGGGAGTGGATATGGCTACACCTTC
CDR3aa: CASSLTGSGYGYTF
v_gene: TRBV28
j_gene: TRBJ1-2
abundance: many
d_gene: -

CDR3nt: TGTGCCACCAGTGCTCTAGGACAGGGGTGGTCCGGGGAGCTGTTTTTT
CDR3aa: CATSALGQGWSGELFF
v_gene: TRBV24-1
j_gene: TRBJ2-2
abundance: -
d_gene: TRBD1

CDR3nt: TGCGCCAGCAGCCAGGGACAGCCGGGGGAAAAACTGTTTTTT
CDR3aa: CASSQGQPGEKLFF
v_gene: TRBV5-1
j_gene: TRBJ1-4
abundance: many
d_gene: TRBD1

CDR3nt: TGCGCCAGCAGCTTGTCGGAAGATCAGCCCCAGCATTTT
CDR3aa: CASSLSEDQPQHF
v_gene: TRBV5-1
j_gene: TRBJ1-5
abundance: many
d_gene: -

CDR3nt: TGTGCCAGCAGCCCGCCGTCAGGCTCTGGAAACACCATATATTTT
CDR3aa: CASSPPSGSGNTIYF
v_gene: TRBV3-1
j_gene: TRBJ1-3
abundance: many
d_gene: -

CDR3nt: TGTGCCAGCAGAGAAACAGGGTTCGGTGGAAACACCATATATTTT
CDR3aa: CASRETGFGGNTIYF
v_gene: TRBV6-1
j_gene: TRBJ1-3
abundance: many
d_gene: -